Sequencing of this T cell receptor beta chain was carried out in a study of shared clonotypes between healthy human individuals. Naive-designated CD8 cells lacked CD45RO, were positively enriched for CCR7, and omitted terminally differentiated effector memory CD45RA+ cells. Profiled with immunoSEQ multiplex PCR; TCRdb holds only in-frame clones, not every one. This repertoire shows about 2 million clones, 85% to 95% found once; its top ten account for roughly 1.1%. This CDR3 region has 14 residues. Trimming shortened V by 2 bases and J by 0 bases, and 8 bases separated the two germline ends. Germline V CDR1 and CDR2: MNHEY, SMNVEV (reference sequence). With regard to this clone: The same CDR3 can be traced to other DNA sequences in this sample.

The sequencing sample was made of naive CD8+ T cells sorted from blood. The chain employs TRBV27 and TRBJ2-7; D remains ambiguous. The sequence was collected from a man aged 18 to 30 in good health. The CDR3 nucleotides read TGTGCCAGCAGTTTAAGTAGGAGCTCCTACGAGCAGTACTTC. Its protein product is CASSLSRSSYEQYF.